The source of this T cell receptor (beta chain) is a study of T cell responses to AZD1222 COVID-19 vaccine. Whole-study findings and limits: After two AZD1222 doses, spike-specific TCR breadth and depth rose versus day 0. Just six AZD1222 recipients were seropositive at baseline.

There are 15 residues in the CDR3. V lost 0 bases, J lost 0 bases, and 8 bases lay in between. Germline V gene lookup returns CDR1 MGHRA and CDR2 YSYEKL. Sequencing used immunoSEQ multiplex PCR; TCRdb keeps in-frame clones, though not all of them. The data hold some 150,000 clones, with under 95% observed a single time. Notes on this clone: What it binds is not known.

This sample comprised peripheral blood, obtained on day 0 of AZD1222 vaccination. The receptor comes from an adult in good health. V usage is TRBV4-1 and J usage is TRBJ1-1, with D perhaps TRBD1 (5 bases). Here the CDR3 reads CASSQDSGMNTEAFF. The CDR3 DNA is TGCGCCAGCAGCCAAGATTCAGGGATGAACACTGAAGCTTTCTTT.